Presented here are 27 T cell receptor beta chains from one specimen sequenced in a study of response to subunit inactivated influenza vaccine. TCRdb redid the calling of the RT-PCR reads with MiXCR, one entry per CDR3 protein. This table holds 700,000 to 900,000 distinct CDR3 sequences, about 20% found once. The sample consisted of PBMCs from blood, taken 5 to 6 days after vaccination. The receptors here all came from a man in his forties or fifties who received an inactivated influenza vaccine.

The chain carries TRBV6-5 and TRBJ2-1, with D uncertain. The CDR3 loop spans 15 amino acids. V was pared by 0 bases and J by 1 base, with 7 bases between. Germline loops: CDR1 MNHEY, CDR2 SVGAGI. The CDR3 reads CASSYSPRSYNEQFF. CDR3 sequence (DNA): TGTGCCAGCAGTTACTCGCCCAGATCCTACAATGAGCAGTTCTTC.

The chain combines TRBV5-1 with TRBJ2-2, with D maybe TRBD2 (5 bases). Germline V gives CDR1 SGHRS, CDR2 YFSETQ. V lost 5 bases and J 3 bases, leaving 17 bases between the germline ends. The CDR3 has 16 amino acids. In nucleotides, the CDR3 is TGCGCCAGCAGACTAGGTCCCCGGTGGGACACCGGGGAGCTGTTTTTT. It yields the protein CASRLGPRWDTGELFF.

The chain joins TRBV4-2 to TRBJ2-1; D tentatively reads TRBD1 or TRBD2 (5 bases each). V was pared by 4 bases and J by 0 bases, with 16 bases between. The CDR3 extends over 17 amino acids. Germline values: CDR1 LGHNA, CDR2 YNFKEQ. CDR3 protein: CASSLMVGDYSYNEQFF. CDR3 bases: TGTGCCAGCAGCCTTATGGTGGGGGATTACTCCTACAATGAGCAGTTCTTC.

With respect to this clonotype: The junction shows a germline mismatch at one end, possibly a read error. V is TRBV15 and J is TRBJ2-1; D possibly matches TRBD1 or TRBD2 (6 bases each). Germline CDR1 LNHNV, CDR2 YYDKDF (reference sequence). The CDR3 is made up of 14 amino acids. CDR3 sequence: CAASRDEGGNEQFF. CDR3 bases: TGTGCCGCCAGCAGAGATGAGGGGGGTAATGAGCAGTTCTTC.

The chain combines TRBV24-1 with TRBJ2-1; D may be TRBD1 (6 bases). The length of the CDR3 is 15 residues. V was cut by 0 bases and J by 4 bases, with 9 bases left in between. The V gene's germline CDR1 is KGHDR and CDR2 SFDVKD. CDR3 DNA: TGTGCCACCAGTGATTTGGCAGGGGTTTACAATGAGCAGTTCTTC. Translation gives CATSDLAGVYNEQFF.

V and J are TRBV5-1 and TRBJ1-4; 7 bases agree with TRBD1. Germline CDR1 is SGHRS and CDR2 is YFSETQ. CDR3 length: 15 residues. The trim removed 4 bases at V and 4 bases at J, leaving 7 bases unmatched. The CDR3 coding sequence is TGCGCCAGCAGCAGCGGACAGGTTATTAATGAAAAACTGTTTTTT. Its translation is CASSSGQVINEKLFF.

The chain links TRBV27 to TRBJ2-3; D not certain. The V end lost 7 bases, the J end lost 4 bases, and 12 bases lay between the germline ends. The germline V gene encodes CDR1 MNHEY and CDR2 SMNVEV (reference sequence). The CDR3 is 13 residues long. The CDR3 loop is CASTSMGSDTQYF. In DNA form, the CDR3 reads TGTGCCAGCACTAGTATGGGGTCAGATACGCAGTATTTT.

The chain carries TRBV7-8 and TRBJ2-1, with TRBD2 identical over 11 bases. The CDR3 loop spans 16 amino acids. Germline-derived CDR1 and CDR2 are SGHVS and FQNEAQ. Trimming at V came to 4 bases and at J to 4 bases, leaving 6 bases not matched to a gene. The DNA of the CDR3 is TGTGCCAGCAGCTACACCGGGACTAGCGGTTACAATGAGCAGTTCTTC. Translated, it gives CASSYTGTSGYNEQFF.

J is TRBJ2-1 and V is TRBV27; 9 bases line up with TRBD1. From germline, CDR1 is MNHEY and CDR2 SMNVEV (reference sequence). V lost 8 bases, J lost 5 bases, and 10 bases stayed unmatched. The CDR3 sequence is 15 residues long. CDR3 DNA sequence: TGTGCCAGCGCACAACGGGGGACAGGGAACAATGAGCAGTTCTTC. This sequence encodes CASAQRGTGNNEQFF.

The genes are TRBV5-6 and TRBJ2-5, with 10 bases matching TRBD2. This CDR3 spans 17 amino acids. The V segment lost 3 bases and the J segment 5 bases; nucleotides outside the gene matches: 13. CDR1 SGHDT and CDR2 YYEEEE come from the germline V gene. CDR3 in amino acids: CASSSPVAGGLRETQYF. In DNA, the CDR3 is TGTGCCAGCAGCTCCCCCGTAGCGGGGGGCCTCCGGGAGACCCAGTACTTC. Drawing the rest from reference TRBV5-6 and TRBJ2-5, the complete variable domain is DAGVTQSPTHLIKTRGQQVTLRCSPKSGHDTVSWYQQALGQGPQFIFQYYEEEERQRGNFPDRFSGHQFPNYSSELNVNALLLGDSALYLCASSSPVAGGLRETQYFGPGTRLLVL.

There are a few counts of this clonotype. The rearrangement links TRBV29-1 to TRBJ2-5; the match to TRBD2 covers 15 bases. CDR3 length: 15 residues. The V and J ends lost 6 bases and 2 bases, in that order; junction bases with no gene match: 4. Germline CDR1 reads SQVTM; CDR2 reads ANQGSEA. The CDR3 DNA reads as TGCAGCGTGAGGGGACTAGCGGGAGGACAAGAGACCCAGTACTTC. It yields the protein CSVRGLAGGQETQYF.

The rearrangement uses TRBV7-6 and TRBJ2-7; maybe TRBD1 (6 bases). Germline loops: CDR1 SGHVS, CDR2 FNYEAQ. Deletions cut 1 base from V and 0 bases from J, with 16 bases between. CDR3 length equals 17 residues. The CDR3 bases are TGTGCCAGCAGCTTAGGTGGGACACCAAGATCCTCCTACGAGCAGTACTTC. It encodes CASSLGGTPRSSYEQYF.

The chain employs TRBV20-1 and TRBJ2-7, with 10 bases that match TRBD2. This CDR3 is built from 14 residues. V dropped 7 bases and J dropped 7; count of bases not matched to a gene: 13. Germline loops: CDR1 DFQATT, CDR2 SNEGSKA (reference sequence). The CDR3 sequence is CSEILAGTGGEQYF. CDR3 DNA: TGCAGTGAGATACTAGCGGGGACCGGGGGAGAGCAGTACTTC.

V and J are TRBV20-1 and TRBJ2-5, with 13 nucleotides matching TRBD2. Germline V CDR1 and CDR2: DFQATT, SNEGSKA (reference sequence). This CDR3 spans 15 amino acids. V shed 5 bases, J shed 5 bases, and the junction held 8 bases outside the gene matches. In DNA form, the CDR3 reads TGCAGTGCTCGAGGACTAGCGGGAGTTGAGGAGACCCAGTACTTC. Its translation: CSARGLAGVEETQYF.

This clonotype appeared a few times. The V gene is TRBV15, the J gene TRBJ2-1; 9 positions match TRBD1. CDR3 size: 19 residues. Looked up from germline, CDR1 is LNHNV and CDR2 is YYDKDF (reference sequence). With V trimmed by 0 bases and J by 4 bases, 13 bases remained unmatched. CDR3 region: CATSRERLPTGTGYNEQFF. The CDR3 DNA sequence: TGTGCCACCAGCAGAGAACGACTACCCACCGGGACAGGGTACAATGAGCAGTTCTTC.

The chain links TRBV6-1 to TRBJ1-2; 7 bases align to TRBD1. Germline V gene data show CDR1 as MNHNS and CDR2 as SASEGT. The trim removed 4 bases at V and 6 bases at J, leaving 2 bases unmatched. This CDR3 spans 12 amino acids. The CDR3 reads CASSVDRDGYTF. CDR3 coding DNA: TGTGCCAGCAGTGTTGACAGGGATGGCTACACCTTC.

The chain employs TRBV10-3 and TRBJ2-1, with a tentative D call TRBD2 (5 bases). CDR1 and CDR2 (germline): ENHRY, SYGVKD. The CDR3 length is 13 residues. The ends were cut back, 2 bases at V and 8 bases at J, with 10 bases in the middle. The CDR3 spells CAISEGTSDEQFF. CDR3 DNA sequence: TGTGCCATCAGTGAGGGTACTAGTGATGAGCAGTTCTTC.

This clonotype was seen only a few times. The V call is TRBV28, the J call TRBJ2-3; perhaps TRBD1 as D (6 bases). Trimming took 7 bases from V and 3 from J, leaving 8 bases between them. The V gene's germline CDR1 is MDHEN and CDR2 SYDVKM. The length of the CDR3 is 12 residues. CDR3 sequence reads: CASKQGTDTQYF. The CDR3 DNA follows: TGTGCCAGCAAACAGGGTACAGATACGCAGTATTTT. Filled out from reference TRBV28 and TRBJ2-3, the complete variable domain reads DVKVTQSSRYLVKRTGEKVFLECVQDMDHENMFWYRQDPGLGLRLIYFSYDVKMKEKGDIPEGYSVSREKKERFSLILESASTNQTSMYLCASKQGTDTQYFGPGTRLTVL.

V gene TRBV20-1 combines with J gene TRBJ2-3; D is tentatively TRBD1 or TRBD2 (6 bases each). Deletions cut 3 bases from V and 4 bases from J, with 20 bases between. Germline V gene lookup returns CDR1 DFQATT and CDR2 SNEGSKA (reference sequence). This CDR3 comprises 16 residues. CDR3: CSARDLASGVSDTQYF. In DNA, the CDR3 is TGCAGTGCTAGGGACCTAGCGTCAGGGGTCTCAGATACGCAGTATTTT.

This chain joins TRBV6-5 and TRBJ1-2; 7 nucleotides align to TRBD1. Germline V gives CDR1 MNHEY, CDR2 SVGAGI. This CDR3 spans 14 amino acids. Unmatched junction bases numbered 10, after V lost 4 bases and J lost 8 bases. CDR3 region: CASSLTTGSKGYTF. Here the CDR3 DNA reads TGTGCCAGCAGTTTAACGACAGGGAGTAAGGGCTACACCTTC.

The CDR3 DNA follows: TGTGCCAGCAGTGGGACAGGGGGCAGGTGTGGCTACACCTTC. Protein: CASSGTGGRCGYTF. J is TRBJ1-2 and V is TRBV12-3 or TRBV12-4; the match to TRBD1 covers 12 bases. The J segment lost 7 bases and the V segment lost 5 bases, leaving 5 bases of the junction unmatched. This CDR3 comprises 14 residues.

A few counts support this clonotype. The rearrangement joins TRBV4-2 to TRBJ1-5; no reliable D call. The CDR3 is 17 amino acids. V was clipped by 0 bases and J by 0 bases, with 12 bases between them. Germline loops: CDR1 LGHNA, CDR2 YNFKEQ. The CDR3 DNA reads TGTGCCAGCAGCCAAGAGGGAATTCGGGGTAGCAATCAGCCCCAGCATTTT. Translation: CASSQEGIRGSNQPQHF.

The chain employs TRBV11-2 and TRBJ2-1, with TRBD2 as a possible D gene (5 bases). CDR1 is SGHAT, CDR2 FQNNGV, per germline. The CDR3 spans 20 residues. V lost 4 bases to trimming and J lost 0 bases, with 25 bases between them. The CDR3 nucleotides read TGTGCCAGCAGCTCACTCTACCGGACTCGCCCTGTCAGCTCCTACAATGAGCAGTTCTTC. Protein product: CASSSLYRTRPVSSYNEQFF.

The chain carries TRBV5-1 and TRBJ2-3, with a tentative D call TRBD2 (6 bases). The germline CDR1 and CDR2 sequences are SGHRS and YFSETQ. The ends were cut back, 3 bases at V and 8 bases at J, with 19 bases in the middle. The CDR3 consists of 15 residues. DNA for the CDR3: TGCGCCAGCAGCTCTTCAGGGTCCGGGGGTGTTACGCAGTATTTT. Its translation: CASSSSGSGGVTQYF.

This clonotype was picked up a small number of times. The gene calls are TRBV29-1 and TRBJ2-3; 7 bases map to TRBD2. The CDR3 runs to 16 residues. Trimming removed 6 bases from V and 4 bases from J; junction bases left unmatched: 16. CDR1 and CDR2 from the germline V gene are SQVTM and ANQGSEA. The CDR3 here is CSVPPPGEGQADTQYF. CDR3 DNA: TGCAGCGTCCCGCCACCCGGGGAGGGCCAGGCAGATACGCAGTATTTT.

The V call is TRBV7-8, the J call TRBJ1-1; TRBD1 is a possible D gene (6 bases). This CDR3 has 18 residues. V lost 6 bases to trimming and J lost 1 base, with 24 bases between them. Germline loops: CDR1 SGHVS, CDR2 FQNEAQ. The CDR3 loop is CASRPRRGLRGRNTEAFF. The CDR3 DNA follows: TGTGCCAGCAGACCTCGGCGGGGGCTAAGGGGTAGGAACACTGAAGCTTTCTTT.

Regarding this clonotype: This sequence may be a read error, since a much larger clone differs from it by one base. The V and J genes are TRBV6-1 and TRBJ2-2, with D possibly called TRBD1 or TRBD2 (7 bases each). The CDR3 has 14 residues. Germline-derived CDR1 and CDR2 are MNHNS and SASEGT. Trimming stripped 3 bases from V and 4 bases from J, with 9 bases between. CDR3 region: CASSDRGGTGELFF. CDR3 nucleotides: TGTGCCAGCAGTGACAGGGGGGGCACCGGGGAGCTGTTTTTT.